A single T cell receptor (beta chain) is shown here with its context. The antigen is undetermined. The sample originates from a study of T cell clonotyping in hematopoietic cell transplantation. Study-wide points: Without cell sorting, CD4 versus CD8 contributions remain unresolved. After transplant, recipient diversity fell while pathologically expanded clonotypes grew through day 180.

Assay: immunoSEQ multiplex PCR; the TCRdb copy retains only in-frame clones and omits some. The table lists approximately 10,000 clones, roughly 90% of them singletons. The V end lost 8 bases, the J end lost 1 base, and 8 bases lay between the germline ends. Per germline, CDR1 LNHDA and CDR2 SQIVND (reference sequence). This CDR3 has 13 amino acids. This receptor was obtained from a woman aged 50 to 60 in good health. Some clones in this sample may be carry-over from other donors' samples. The sample was peripheral blood mononuclear cells. The V gene is TRBV19, the J gene TRBJ2-2; D ambiguous. In nucleotides, the CDR3 is TGTGCCAGTGGGAAAGAGAACACCGGGGAGCTGTTTTTT. Amino acid sequence: CASGKENTGELFF.